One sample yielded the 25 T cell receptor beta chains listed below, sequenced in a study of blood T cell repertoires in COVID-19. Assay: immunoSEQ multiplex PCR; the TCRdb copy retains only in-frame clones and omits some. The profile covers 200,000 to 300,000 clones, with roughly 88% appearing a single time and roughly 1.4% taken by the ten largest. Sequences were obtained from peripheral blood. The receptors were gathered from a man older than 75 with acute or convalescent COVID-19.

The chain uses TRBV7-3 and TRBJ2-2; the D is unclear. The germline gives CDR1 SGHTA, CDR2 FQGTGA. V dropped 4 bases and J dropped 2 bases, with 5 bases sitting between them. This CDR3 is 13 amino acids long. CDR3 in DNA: TGTGCCAGCAGCTCTTATAACACCGGGGAGCTGTTTTTT. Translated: CASSSYNTGELFF.

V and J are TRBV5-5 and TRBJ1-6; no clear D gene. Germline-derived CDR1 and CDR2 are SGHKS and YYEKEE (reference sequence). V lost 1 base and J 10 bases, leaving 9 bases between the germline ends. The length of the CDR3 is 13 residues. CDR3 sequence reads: CASSLLESSPLHF. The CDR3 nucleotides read TGTGCCAGCAGCTTGCTGGAGAGCTCACCCCTCCACTTT.

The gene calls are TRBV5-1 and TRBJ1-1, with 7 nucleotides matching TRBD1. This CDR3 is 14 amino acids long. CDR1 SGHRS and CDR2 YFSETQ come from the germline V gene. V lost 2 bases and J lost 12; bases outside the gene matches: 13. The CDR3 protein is CASSLLSSQGRTFF. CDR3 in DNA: TGCGCCAGCAGCTTATTGTCGTCACAGGGGAGGACTTTCTTT. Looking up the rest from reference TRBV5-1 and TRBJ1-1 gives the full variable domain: KAGVTQTPRYLIKTRGQQVTLSCSPISGHRSVSWYQQTPGQGLQFLFEYFSETQRNKGNFPGRFSGRQFSNSRSEMNVSTLELGDSALYLCASSLLSSQGRTFFGQGTRLTVV.

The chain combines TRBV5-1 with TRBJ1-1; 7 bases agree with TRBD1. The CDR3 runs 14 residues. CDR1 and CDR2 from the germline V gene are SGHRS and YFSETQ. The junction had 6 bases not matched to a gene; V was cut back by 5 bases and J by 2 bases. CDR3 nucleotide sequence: TGCGCCAGCAGTCGCGGACAGGTAAACACTGAAGCTTTCTTT. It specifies CASSRGQVNTEAFF. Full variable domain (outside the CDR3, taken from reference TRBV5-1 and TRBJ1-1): KAGVTQTPRYLIKTRGQQVTLSCSPISGHRSVSWYQQTPGQGLQFLFEYFSETQRNKGNFPGRFSGRQFSNSRSEMNVSTLELGDSALYLCASSRGQVNTEAFFGQGTRLTVV.

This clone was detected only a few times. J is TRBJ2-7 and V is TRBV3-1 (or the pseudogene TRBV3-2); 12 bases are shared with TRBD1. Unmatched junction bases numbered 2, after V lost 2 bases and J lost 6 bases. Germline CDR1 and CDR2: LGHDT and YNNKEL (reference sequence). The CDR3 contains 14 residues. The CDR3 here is CASSQRDRGREQYF. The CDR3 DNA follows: TGTGCCAGCAGCCAAAGGGACAGGGGGCGCGAGCAGTACTTC.

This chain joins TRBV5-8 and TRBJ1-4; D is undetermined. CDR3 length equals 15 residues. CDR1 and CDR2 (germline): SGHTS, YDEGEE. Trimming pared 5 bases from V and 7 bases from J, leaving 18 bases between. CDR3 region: CASRTHLGRSEKLFF. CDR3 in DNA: TGTGCCAGCAGGACTCACCTAGGGAGGTCTGAAAAACTGTTTTTT.

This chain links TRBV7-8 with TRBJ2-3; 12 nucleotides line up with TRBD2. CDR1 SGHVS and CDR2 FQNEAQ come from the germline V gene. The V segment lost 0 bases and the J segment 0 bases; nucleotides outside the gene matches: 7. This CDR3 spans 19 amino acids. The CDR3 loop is CASSLAPWTSGESTDTQYF. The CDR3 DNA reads TGTGCCAGCAGCTTAGCGCCTTGGACTAGCGGGGAAAGCACAGATACGCAGTATTTT.

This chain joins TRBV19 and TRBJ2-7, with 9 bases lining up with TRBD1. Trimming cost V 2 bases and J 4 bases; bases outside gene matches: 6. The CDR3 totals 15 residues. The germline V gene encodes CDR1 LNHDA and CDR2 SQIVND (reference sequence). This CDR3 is CASSISLGQGYEQYF. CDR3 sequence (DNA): TGTGCCAGTAGTATATCCCTGGGACAGGGTTACGAGCAGTACTTC.

The CDR3 here is CASSPAGAKNIQYF. CDR3 DNA sequence: TGTGCCAGCTCCCCCGCCGGAGCCAAAAACATTCAGTACTTC. The rearrangement joins TRBV18 to TRBJ2-4; D gene uncertain. Germline V CDR1 and CDR2: KGHSH, LQKENI. The CDR3 runs 14 residues. Trimming cost V 6 bases and J 0 bases, with 9 bases left between them.

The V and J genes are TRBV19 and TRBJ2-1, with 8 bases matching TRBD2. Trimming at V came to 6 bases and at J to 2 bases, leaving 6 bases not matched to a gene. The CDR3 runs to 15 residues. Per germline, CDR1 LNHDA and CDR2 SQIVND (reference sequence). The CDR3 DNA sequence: TGTGCCAGTAGACTAGCGGTTACTACCTACAATGAGCAGTTCTTC. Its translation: CASRLAVTTYNEQFF.

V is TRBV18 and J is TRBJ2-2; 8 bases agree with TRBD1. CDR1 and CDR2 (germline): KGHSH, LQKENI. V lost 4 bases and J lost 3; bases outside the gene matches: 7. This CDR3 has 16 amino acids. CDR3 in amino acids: CASSLGQGGDTGELFF. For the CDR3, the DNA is TGTGCCAGCTCACTCGGACAGGGAGGTGACACCGGGGAGCTGTTTTTT.

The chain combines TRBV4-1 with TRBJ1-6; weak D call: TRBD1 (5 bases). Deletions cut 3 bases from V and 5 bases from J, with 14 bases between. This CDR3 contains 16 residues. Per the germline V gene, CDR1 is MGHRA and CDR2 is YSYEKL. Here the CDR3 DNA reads TGCGCCAGCAGCCACCTGGGGCAGGGCAATAATTCACCCCTCCACTTT. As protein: CASSHLGQGNNSPLHF.

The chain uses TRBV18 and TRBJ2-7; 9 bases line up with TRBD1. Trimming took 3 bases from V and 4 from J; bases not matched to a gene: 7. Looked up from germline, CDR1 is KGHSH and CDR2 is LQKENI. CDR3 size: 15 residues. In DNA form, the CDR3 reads TGTGCCAGCTCACCCAGAGGGACAGGGCGGTACGAGCAGTACTTC. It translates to CASSPRGTGRYEQYF.

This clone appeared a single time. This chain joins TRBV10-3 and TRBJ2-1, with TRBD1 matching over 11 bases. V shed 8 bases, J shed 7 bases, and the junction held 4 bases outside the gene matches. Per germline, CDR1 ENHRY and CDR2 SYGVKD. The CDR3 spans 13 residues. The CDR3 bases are TGTGCCATCGGACAGGGGGCTGATAATGAGCAGTTCTTC. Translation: CAIGQGADNEQFF.

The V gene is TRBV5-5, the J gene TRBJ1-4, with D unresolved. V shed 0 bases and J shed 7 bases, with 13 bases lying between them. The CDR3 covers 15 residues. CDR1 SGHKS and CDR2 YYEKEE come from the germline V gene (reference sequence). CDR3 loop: CASSLVSGYGEKLFF. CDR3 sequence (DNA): TGTGCCAGCAGCTTGGTATCAGGCTACGGTGAAAAACTGTTTTTT.

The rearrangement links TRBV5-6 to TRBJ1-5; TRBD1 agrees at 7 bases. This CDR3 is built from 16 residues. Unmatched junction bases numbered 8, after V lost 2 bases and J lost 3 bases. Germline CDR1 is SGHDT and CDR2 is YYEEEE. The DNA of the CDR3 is TGTGCCAGCAGCTTATCAGGGACAGTCACCAATCAGCCCCAGCATTTT. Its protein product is CASSLSGTVTNQPQHF.

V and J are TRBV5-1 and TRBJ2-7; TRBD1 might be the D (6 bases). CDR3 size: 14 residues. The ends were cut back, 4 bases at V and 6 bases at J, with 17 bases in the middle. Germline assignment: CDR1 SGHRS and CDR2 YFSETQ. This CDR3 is CASSLEGEVPEQYF. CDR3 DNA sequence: TGCGCCAGCAGCCTCGAGGGGGAAGTCCCCGAGCAGTACTTC. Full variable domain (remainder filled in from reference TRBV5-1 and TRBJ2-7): KAGVTQTPRYLIKTRGQQVTLSCSPISGHRSVSWYQQTPGQGLQFLFEYFSETQRNKGNFPGRFSGRQFSNSRSEMNVSTLELGDSALYLCASSLEGEVPEQYFGPGTRLTVT.

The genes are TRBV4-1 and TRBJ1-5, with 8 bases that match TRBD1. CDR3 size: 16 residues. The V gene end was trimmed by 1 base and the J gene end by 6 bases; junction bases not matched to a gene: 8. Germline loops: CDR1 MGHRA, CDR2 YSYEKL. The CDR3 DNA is TGCGCCAGCAGCCAAGCCGAGCAGGGGGCGAGTCAGCCCCAGCATTTT. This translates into CASSQAEQGASQPQHF.

For the CDR3, the DNA is TGTGCCAGCAGCCAATTGGACAGGAGGGATCAAGAGACCCAGTACTTC. This gives the protein CASSQLDRRDQETQYF. The chain combines TRBV7-7 with TRBJ2-5; D possibly corresponds to TRBD1 (7 bases). With 5 bases removed from V and 2 bases from J, the gap between germline ends came to 18 bases. Germline CDR1 reads SSHAT; CDR2 reads FNYEAQ (reference sequence). This CDR3 comprises 16 residues.

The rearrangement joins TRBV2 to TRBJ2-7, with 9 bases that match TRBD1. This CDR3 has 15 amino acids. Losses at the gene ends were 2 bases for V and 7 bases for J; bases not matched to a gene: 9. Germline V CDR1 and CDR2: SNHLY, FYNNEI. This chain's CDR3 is CASSEWGTGTEEQYF. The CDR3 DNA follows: TGTGCCAGCAGTGAATGGGGGACAGGGACTGAAGAGCAGTACTTC. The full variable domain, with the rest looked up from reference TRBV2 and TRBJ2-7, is EPEVTQTPSHQVTQMGQEVILRCVPISNHLYFYWYRQILGQKVEFLVSFYNNEISEKSEIFDDQFSVERPDGSNFTLKIRSTKLEDSAMYFCASSEWGTGTEEQYFGPGTRLTVT.

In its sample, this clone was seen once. The CDR3 sequence: CASSPTVELAYEQYF. The CDR3 bases are TGTGCCAGCAGCCCAACGGTTGAACTAGCCTACGAGCAGTACTTC. The chain recombines TRBV7-8 with TRBJ2-7; TRBD2 might be the D (5 bases). V was cut by 5 bases and J by 2 bases, with 16 bases left in between. This CDR3 region has 15 residues. From germline, CDR1 is SGHVS and CDR2 FQNEAQ.

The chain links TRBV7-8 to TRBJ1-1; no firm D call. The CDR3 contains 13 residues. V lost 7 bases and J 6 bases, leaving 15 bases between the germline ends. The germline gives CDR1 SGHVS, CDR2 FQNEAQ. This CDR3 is CASNHGLEPEAFF. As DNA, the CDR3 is TGTGCCAGCAACCACGGACTTGAGCCTGAAGCTTTCTTT.

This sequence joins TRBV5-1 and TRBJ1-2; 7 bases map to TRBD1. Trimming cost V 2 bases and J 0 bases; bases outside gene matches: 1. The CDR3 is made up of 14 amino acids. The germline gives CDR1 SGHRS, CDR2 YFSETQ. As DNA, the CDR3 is TGCGCCAGCAGCTTACAGGGGACTAACTATGGCTACACCTTC. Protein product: CASSLQGTNYGYTF. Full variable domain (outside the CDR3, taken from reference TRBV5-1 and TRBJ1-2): KAGVTQTPRYLIKTRGQQVTLSCSPISGHRSVSWYQQTPGQGLQFLFEYFSETQRNKGNFPGRFSGRQFSNSRSEMNVSTLELGDSALYLCASSLQGTNYGYTFGSGTRLTVV.

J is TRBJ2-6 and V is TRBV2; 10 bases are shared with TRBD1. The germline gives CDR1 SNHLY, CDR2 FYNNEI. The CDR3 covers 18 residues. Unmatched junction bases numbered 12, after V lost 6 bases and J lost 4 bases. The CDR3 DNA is TGTGCCAGCAGGATGACAGGGGGCGATTCAAGAGGGGCCAACGTCCTGACTTTC. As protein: CASRMTGGDSRGANVLTF.

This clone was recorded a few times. CDR3 nucleotide sequence: TGCGCCAGCAGCCCGGGGGGGTCGTACAGCGGTGCAGGCTATGGCTACACCTTC. Encoded protein: CASSPGGSYSGAGYGYTF. The chain is built from TRBV5-1 and TRBJ1-2, with D perhaps TRBD1 (5 bases). The CDR3 contains 18 residues. Trimming left V 4 bases short and J 4 bases short, with 26 bases between. Germline V gene sequence: CDR1 SGHRS, CDR2 YFSETQ. Combining the CDR3 with reference TRBV5-1 and TRBJ1-2 gives the whole variable domain KAGVTQTPRYLIKTRGQQVTLSCSPISGHRSVSWYQQTPGQGLQFLFEYFSETQRNKGNFPGRFSGRQFSNSRSEMNVSTLELGDSALYLCASSPGGSYSGAGYGYTFGSGTRLTVV.